The entry below gives a single TCR beta chain sequence along with its context. Its antigen remains unknown. Patients had resection in Japan or China between about 2014 and 2018. Histologic diagnosis was independently verified by two lung pathologists. This sample was taken from a study of immune evolution from preneoplasia to lung adenocarcinoma. Study-wide findings and caveats: Top clone frequencies peaked in normal lung, apparently declining through invasive adenocarcinoma. Later-stage lesions appeared to have more T cells, more diversity, less clonality.

Here immunoSEQ multiplex PCR was the method, and the copy in TCRdb shows in-frame clones only, minus some. The sample has thousands of clones, roughly 85% seen once. This CDR3 is built from 17 residues. Trimming at V came to 1 base and at J to 1 base, leaving 9 bases not matched to a gene. CDR1 is SGHKS and CDR2 is YYEKEE in the germline V gene (reference sequence). J is TRBJ1-1 and V is TRBV5-5; 8 positions agree with TRBD1. The TCR sequence derives from a person aged 70 to 85 with lung adenocarcinoma. Sequencing used FFPE adjacent normal lung tissue. CDR3 nucleotide sequence: TGTGCCAGCAGCTTGTTGTCAGGGGGCATGAGGAACACTGAAGCTTTCTTT. This encodes CASSLLSGGMRNTEAFF.